This TCR beta chain originates from a study of T cells in pancreatic ductal adenocarcinoma. Data came from immunoSEQ multiplex PCR; TCRdb stores just in-frame clones and leaves some out. The sample yields approximately 13,000 clones, 86% seen once. Germline lookup yields CDR1 SGDLS and CDR2 YYNGEE. The ends lost 0 bases at V and 4 bases at J; junction bases unmatched: 9. The CDR3 length is 16 residues. Study-level findings and limits: Tumors hold more CD45RO+ effector T cells, which may bias toward lower diversity. Compared with tumor, blood showed more total productive templates and approximately 8-fold more clonotypes. Mean clonality was about 0.12 in tumors and around 0.068 in blood, not significantly different.

Surgery without prior neoadjuvant therapy was the treatment of the selected pancreatic ductal adenocarcinoma patients. Comments on this clone: The antigen remains unidentified.

This TCR derives from a human donor with pancreatic ductal adenocarcinoma. The chain links TRBV9 to TRBJ2-7; 8 nucleotides match TRBD1. Sequencing was carried out using PBMCs. CDR3 region: CASSVGNRQGSYEQYF. For the CDR3, the DNA is TGTGCCAGCAGCGTAGGTAATCGACAGGGGTCGTACGAGCAGTACTTC.